The source of this TCR beta chain is a study of blood T cell repertoires in COVID-19. Overall study context: COVID-19 samples, acute and convalescent, were from the United States, Italy and Spain. The analysed material was cDNA or gDNA that came from T cells, B-cell-depleted T cells, or PBMCs.

Original data processing: Amplification of reference gene primers provided the estimated nucleated cell counts. Sequencing used immunoSEQ multiplex PCR; TCRdb keeps in-frame clones, though not all of them. The D gene and trimming were derived from the DNA, and the V and J assignments and clone size from that table. Among approximately 300,000 clones, roughly 87% were seen once, and the ten largest hold about 2%. The CDR3 runs to 15 residues. Looked up from germline, CDR1 is MNHEY and CDR2 is SVGEGT. V was shortened by 5 bases and J by 0 bases, with 12 bases between the two germline ends. This chain links TRBV6-2 or TRBV6-3 with TRBJ2-3; maybe TRBD2 (5 bases). The specimen sequenced was peripheral blood. This TCR was sampled from a man aged 18 to 29 with active or convalescent COVID-19. This CDR3 reads CASSGTAASTDTQYF. The CDR3 DNA reads as TGTGCCAGCAGTGGTACAGCGGCCAGCACAGATACGCAGTATTTT.